This is a list of T cell receptor beta chains from one sample in a study of blood T cell repertoires in COVID-19. Some clones are missing from TCRdb's copy, which holds only in-frame ones; the method was immunoSEQ multiplex PCR. Altogether tens of thousands of clones are present, around 86% being singletons, with the ten largest covering around 4.5%. Sequencing was done on a sample of peripheral blood. These receptors were taken from a human donor in a cohort sampled during active COVID-19. The CDR3 runs from the conserved cysteine through the conserved F or W. Fields, in order: CDR3 protein, CDR3 DNA, D gene, J gene, V gene, clone size. D genes are given only for firm matches. Some rows mark clone size as missing; the rest say once, few, many or name a class of expanded clone.

CASSPHTDYEQYF,TGTGCCAGCAGCCCCCACACAGACTACGAGCAGTACTTC,.,TRBJ2-7,TRBV3-1/TRBV3-2,once
CSTRSGHEQYF,TGCAGTACCCGGAGTGGTCACGAGCAGTACTTC,.,TRBJ2-7,TRBV20-1,.
CASSYRVSGNTIYF,TGTGCCAGCAGCTACAGAGTCTCTGGAAACACCATATATTTT,.,TRBJ1-3,TRBV6-5,.
CASSAAGDLNEQFF,TGCGCCAGCAGCGCAGCAGGGGATCTGAATGAGCAGTTCTTC,.,TRBJ2-1,TRBV5-1,.
CSARGITRVQVSYNEQFF,TGCAGCGCAAGGGGGATAACTAGGGTCCAGGTCAGCTACAATGAGCAGTTCTTC,.,TRBJ2-1,TRBV29-1,.
CASSLAQGEDTQYF,TGTGCCAGCAGCTTAGCCCAGGGGGAAGATACGCAGTATTTT,TRBD1,TRBJ2-3,TRBV7-9,.
CASSPLGLAGYNEQFF,TGCGCCAGCAGCCCCCTGGGACTAGCGGGATACAATGAGCAGTTCTTC,TRBD2,TRBJ2-1,TRBV4-1,.
CASSQLSGSNWNEQFF,TGTGCCAGCAGCCAACTCAGCGGGAGCAATTGGAATGAGCAGTTCTTC,TRBD2,TRBJ2-1,TRBV14,.
CASSLIDRTTGELFF,TGTGCCAGCAGTTTGATTGACAGAACCACCGGGGAGCTGTTTTTT,.,TRBJ2-2,TRBV28,.
CASSRSGTGVGYTEAFF,TGCGCCAGCAGCCGATCCGGGACAGGGGTTGGGTACACTGAAGCTTTCTTT,TRBD1,TRBJ1-1,TRBV4-1,.
CASSIRTEYTEAFF,TGTGCCAGTAGTATACGAACAGAGTACACTGAAGCTTTCTTT,.,TRBJ1-1,TRBV19,.
CASGGGDRAYGYTF,TGTGCCAGCGGGGGAGGGGACAGGGCCTATGGCTACACCTTC,TRBD1,TRBJ1-2,TRBV7-3,.
CASSVRSGPSYEQYF,TGTGCCAGCAGCGTACGGTCAGGGCCCTCCTACGAGCAGTACTTC,.,TRBJ2-7,TRBV9,.
CASRVSGSVQETQYF,TGTGCCAGCAGGGTTAGCGGGAGCGTTCAAGAGACCCAGTACTTC,TRBD2,TRBJ2-5,TRBV6-5,.
CASSRLAGGLGETQYF,TGTGCCAGCAGCAGACTAGCGGGAGGTTTGGGAGAGACCCAGTACTTC,TRBD2,TRBJ2-5,TRBV7-9,.
CSASRPETSVAYEQYF,TGCAGTGCTAGTCGCCCGGAGACTAGCGTGGCCTACGAGCAGTACTTC,TRBD2,TRBJ2-7,TRBV20-1,.
CASSLAPGQGAIEKLFF,TGTGCCAGCAGCTTAGCCCCGGGACAGGGGGCGATTGAAAAACTGTTTTTT,TRBD1,TRBJ1-4,TRBV7-8,.
CASSSTHNQPQHF,TGTGCCAGCAGTTCCACTCATAATCAGCCCCAGCATTTT,.,TRBJ1-5,TRBV6-5,few
CATSRDRAAGANVLTF,TGTGCCACCAGCAGAGATCGAGCTGCTGGGGCCAACGTCCTGACTTTC,.,TRBJ2-6,TRBV15,once
CASSLGRDRGPNEQFF,TGTGCCAGCAGTCTCGGCCGGGACAGGGGTCCCAATGAGCAGTTCTTC,TRBD1,TRBJ2-1,TRBV27,.
CATSDLKLTGKWPLITDTQYF,TGTGCCACCAGTGACCTTAAACTGACGGGGAAGTGGCCCCTTATTACAGATACGCAGTATTTT,.,TRBJ2-3,TRBV24-1,.
CASSIGRGRRYYGYTF,TGTGCCAGTAGTATTGGAAGGGGAAGACGGTACTATGGCTACACCTTC,.,TRBJ1-2,TRBV19,.
CASSQDLGGPEQFF,TGCGCCAGCAGCCAAGACCTGGGGGGGCCTGAGCAGTTCTTC,.,TRBJ2-1,TRBV4-1,.
CASSLEGGINEQFF,TGCGCCAGCAGCTTGGAAGGGGGCATCAATGAGCAGTTCTTC,TRBD1,TRBJ2-1,TRBV5-1,once
CASSENSRPEQYF,TGCGCCAGCAGTGAGAATTCCAGGCCCGAGCAGTACTTC,.,TRBJ2-7,TRBV10-1,.
CASTALTGGPVLEQFF,TGTGCCAGTACAGCCTTGACAGGGGGCCCCGTGCTTGAGCAGTTCTTC,TRBD1,TRBJ2-1,TRBV28,once
CASSRVPFDEQFF,TGTGCCAGCAGCCGTGTCCCCTTTGATGAGCAGTTCTTC,.,TRBJ2-1,TRBV3-1/TRBV3-2,.
CASSQEESPAIWPQHF,TGCGCCAGCAGCCAAGAAGAGAGCCCCGCCATTTGGCCCCAGCATTTT,.,TRBJ1-5,TRBV4-1,few
CASSVTRASTDTQYF,TGTGCCAGCAGCGTAACTAGAGCTAGCACAGATACGCAGTATTTT,.,TRBJ2-3,TRBV6-4,.